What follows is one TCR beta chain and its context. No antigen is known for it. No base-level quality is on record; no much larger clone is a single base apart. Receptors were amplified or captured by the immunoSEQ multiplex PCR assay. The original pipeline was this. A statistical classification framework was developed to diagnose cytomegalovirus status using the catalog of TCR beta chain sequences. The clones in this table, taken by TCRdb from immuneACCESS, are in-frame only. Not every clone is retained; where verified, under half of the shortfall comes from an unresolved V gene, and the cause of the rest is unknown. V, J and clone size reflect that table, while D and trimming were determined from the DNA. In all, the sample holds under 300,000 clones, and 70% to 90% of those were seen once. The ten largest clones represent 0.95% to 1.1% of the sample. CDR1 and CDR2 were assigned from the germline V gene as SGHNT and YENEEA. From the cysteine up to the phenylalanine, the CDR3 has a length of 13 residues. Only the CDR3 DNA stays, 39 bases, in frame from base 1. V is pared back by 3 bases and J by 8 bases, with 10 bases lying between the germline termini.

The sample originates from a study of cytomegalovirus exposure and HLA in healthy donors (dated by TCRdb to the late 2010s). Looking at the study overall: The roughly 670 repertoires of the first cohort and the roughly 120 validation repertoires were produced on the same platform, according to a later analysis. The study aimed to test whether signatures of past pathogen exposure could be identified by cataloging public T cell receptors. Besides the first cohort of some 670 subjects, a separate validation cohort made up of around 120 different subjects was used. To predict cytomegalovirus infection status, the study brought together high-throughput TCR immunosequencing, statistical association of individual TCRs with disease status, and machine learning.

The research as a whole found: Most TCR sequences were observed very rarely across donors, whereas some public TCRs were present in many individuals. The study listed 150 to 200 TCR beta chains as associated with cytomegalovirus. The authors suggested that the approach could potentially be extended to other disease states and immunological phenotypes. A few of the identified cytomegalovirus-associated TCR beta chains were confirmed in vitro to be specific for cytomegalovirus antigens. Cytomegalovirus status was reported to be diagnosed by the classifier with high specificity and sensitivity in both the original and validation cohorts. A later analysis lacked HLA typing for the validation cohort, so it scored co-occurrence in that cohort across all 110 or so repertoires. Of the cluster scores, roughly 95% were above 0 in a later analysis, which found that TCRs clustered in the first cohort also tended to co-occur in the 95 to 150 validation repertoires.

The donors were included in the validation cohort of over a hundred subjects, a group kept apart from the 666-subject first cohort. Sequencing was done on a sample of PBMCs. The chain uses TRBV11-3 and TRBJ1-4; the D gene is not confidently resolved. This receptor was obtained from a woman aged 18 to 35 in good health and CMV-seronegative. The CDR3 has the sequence CASSFASGEKLFF. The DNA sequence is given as TGTGCCAGCAGCTTTGCATCGGGGGAAAAACTGTTTTTT.